This TCR beta chain was found in a study of type 1 and type 2 diabetes patients. Comment on this clonotype: Antigen specificity is unknown.

PCR was run on genomic DNA. Multiplex PCR with 30 forward and 13 reverse primers amplified the TCR beta CDR3. TCRdb fed the multiplex PCR reads into MiXCR, producing one record per CDR3 protein. Of about 290,000 distinct CDR3 sequences in the sample, roughly 48% were seen once. Other autoimmune diseases and infections within the past four weeks excluded donors. CDR3 length: 13 residues. Per the germline V gene, CDR1 is SGHTA and CDR2 is FQGTGA. J was trimmed by 4 bases and V by 5 bases; bases with no gene match: 4. Findings and caveats of the study: Type 2 diabetes patients had few highly-expanded CD4+ clones, median one. V and J gene usage correlated at roughly 0.97 between type 2 diabetes and control samples.

Sample: peripheral blood mononuclear cells (PBMCs). V and J are TRBV7-3 and TRBJ1-1; 7 bases fit TRBD1. The sequence was collected from a man between 18 and 35 years old with type 2 diabetes. The CDR3 nucleotides are TGTGCCAGCAGCGCGCGACAGGGCACTGAAGCTTTCTTT. The encoded protein is CASSARQGTEAFF.